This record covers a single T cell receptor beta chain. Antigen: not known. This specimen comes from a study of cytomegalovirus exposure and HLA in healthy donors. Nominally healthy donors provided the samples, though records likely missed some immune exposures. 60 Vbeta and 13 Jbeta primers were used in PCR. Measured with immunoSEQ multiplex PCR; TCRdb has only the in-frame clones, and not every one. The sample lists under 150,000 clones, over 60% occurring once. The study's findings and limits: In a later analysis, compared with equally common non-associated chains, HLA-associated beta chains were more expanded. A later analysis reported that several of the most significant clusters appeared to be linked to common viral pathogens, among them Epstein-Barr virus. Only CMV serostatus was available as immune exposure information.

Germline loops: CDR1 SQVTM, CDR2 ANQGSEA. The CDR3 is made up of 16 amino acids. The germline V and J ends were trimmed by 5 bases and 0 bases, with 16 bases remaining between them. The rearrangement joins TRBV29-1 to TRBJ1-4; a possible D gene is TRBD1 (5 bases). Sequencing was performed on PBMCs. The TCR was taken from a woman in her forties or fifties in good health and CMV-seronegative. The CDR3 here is CSVSLSGGATNEKLFF. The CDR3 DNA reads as TGCAGCGTTTCCCTCTCGGGGGGTGCAACTAATGAAAAACTGTTTTTT.